The 18 T cell receptor beta chains reported below all come from one sample, sequenced in a study of identical twins. TCRdb re-derived calls from the 5' RACE reads in MiXCR, one entry per CDR3 protein. The sample holds some 570,000 distinct CDR3 sequences, around 20% seen once. These records were also assigned to another study, of yellow fever vaccine responses in identical twins.

The sample comprised CD4+ T cells sorted from blood. The source of these receptors is a woman aged 18-29 years in good health.

The rearrangement links TRBV20-1 to TRBJ2-1, with a tentative D call TRBD2 (6 bases). Germline CDR1 DFQATT, CDR2 SNEGSKA (reference sequence). V lost 7 bases to trimming and J lost 6 bases, with 16 bases between them. The CDR3 loop spans 13 amino acids. CDR3 loop: CSVDGGAGNEQFF. The CDR3 DNA reads TGCAGTGTAGACGGGGGAGCCGGCAATGAGCAGTTCTTC.

The chain carries TRBV9 and TRBJ1-1; tentative D call: TRBD1 (6 bases). CDR1 is SGDLS and CDR2 is YYNGEE in the germline V gene. Trimming stripped 4 bases from V and 4 bases from J, with 20 bases between. The CDR3 is made up of 16 amino acids. The chain's CDR3 is CASSPQQTGISTEAFF. The CDR3 DNA sequence: TGTGCCAGCAGCCCCCAGCAGACAGGTATTAGCACTGAAGCTTTCTTT. Complete variable domain (other parts from reference TRBV9 and TRBJ1-1): DSGVTQTPKHLITATGQRVTLRCSPRSGDLSVYWYQQSLDQGLQFLIQYYNGEERAKGNILERFSAQQFPDLHSELNLSSLELGDSALYFCASSPQQTGISTEAFFGQGTRLTVV.

CDR3 protein: CATRVTGDTDTQYF. DNA of the CDR3: TGTGCCACCAGGGTGACAGGGGACACAGATACGCAGTATTTT. The chain has TRBV2 and TRBJ2-3; 8 bases are shared with TRBD1. J was trimmed by 2 bases and V by 10 bases; bases with no gene match: 8. The V gene's germline CDR1 is SNHLY and CDR2 FYNNEI. The CDR3 runs to 14 residues.

The chain employs TRBV10-3 and TRBJ2-2; no firm D call. The V and J ends lost 3 bases and 2 bases respectively, with 13 bases between them. Germline V gives CDR1 ENHRY, CDR2 SYGVKD. The CDR3 totals 16 residues. CDR3: CAISDPGLTNTGELFF. CDR3 coding DNA: TGTGCCATCAGTGACCCTGGTCTAACTAACACCGGGGAGCTGTTTTTT.

There are many counts of this clonotype. The V and J genes are TRBV10-3 and TRBJ1-4; D uncertain. Trimming took off 10 bases at V and 0 bases at J, with 12 bases between the two ends. Germline V gene sequence: CDR1 ENHRY, CDR2 SYGVKD. This CDR3 is 14 amino acids long. The CDR3 DNA is TGTGCCACCACGGAATCCTCAACTAATGAAAAACTGTTTTTT. Protein sequence: CATTESSTNEKLFF.

This clonotype showed up just a few times. This chain joins TRBV5-1 and TRBJ1-6; TRBD1 aligns across 7 bases. Per the germline V gene, CDR1 is SGHRS and CDR2 is YFSETQ. The junction had 7 bases not matched to a gene; V was cut back by 3 bases and J by 7 bases. CDR3 size: 15 residues. This CDR3 is CASSSNTGANSPLHF. The CDR3 nucleotides read TGCGCCAGCAGCTCTAACACAGGGGCGAATTCACCCCTCCACTTT.

The chain is built from TRBV7-8 and TRBJ2-7; D unresolved. CDR1 SGHVS and CDR2 FQNEAQ come from the germline V gene. There are 15 residues in the CDR3. Trimming shortened V by 1 base and J by 0 bases, and 10 bases separated the two germline ends. The CDR3 nucleotides are TGTGCCAGCAGCTTAGGCCCCTCGAGCTCCTACGAGCAGTACTTC. It codes for CASSLGPSSSYEQYF.

This clonotype has a count of ten or more. This chain joins TRBV24-1 and TRBJ2-5, with D uncertain. The CDR3 has 12 residues. V was shortened by 1 base and J by 4 bases, with 3 bases between the two germline ends. CDR1 KGHDR and CDR2 SFDVKD come from the germline V gene. The CDR3 DNA reads as TGTGCCACCAGTGATTTTTCAGAGACCCAGTACTTC. Amino acids: CATSDFSETQYF.

The sample holds a few counts of this clonotype. The chain recombines TRBV20-1 with TRBJ2-2; 7 bases match TRBD1. CDR1 and CDR2 from the germline V gene are DFQATT and SNEGSKA (reference sequence). CDR3 size: 14 residues. V trimming: 2 bases; J trimming: 4 bases; junction bases outside the gene matches: 4. CDR3 nucleotides: TGCAGTGCTAGATACAGGGGTGGCACCGGGGAGCTGTTTTTT. This gives the protein CSARYRGGTGELFF.

The table lists this clonotype with a few counts. The chain couples TRBV20-1 to TRBJ2-5; 8 positions agree with TRBD2. The CDR3 covers 13 residues. The V segment lost 8 bases and the J segment 2 bases; nucleotides outside the gene matches: 7. Germline CDR1 DFQATT, CDR2 SNEGSKA (reference sequence). CDR3 residues: CSLSGAIQETQYF. CDR3 DNA: TGCAGTCTTAGCGGGGCCATACAAGAGACCCAGTACTTC.

The chain has TRBV29-1 and TRBJ1-5, with D maybe TRBD1 (6 bases). The V and J ends lost 4 bases and 5 bases respectively, with 12 bases between them. CDR3 size: 13 residues. Germline V CDR1 and CDR2: SQVTM, ANQGSEA. Here the CDR3 reads CSVGGGSDQPQHF. CDR3 in DNA: TGCAGCGTTGGGGGGGGCTCTGATCAGCCCCAGCATTTT.

The chain carries TRBV10-3 and TRBJ2-1; 10 positions match TRBD2. The CDR3 spans 15 residues. Per the germline V gene, CDR1 is ENHRY and CDR2 is SYGVKD. Trimming cost V 8 bases and J 0 bases; bases outside gene matches: 4. The CDR3 nucleotides read TGTGCCATCGAACCTAGCGGGAGCTCCTACAATGAGCAGTTCTTC. Protein product: CAIEPSGSSYNEQFF.

The table lists this clonotype with a few counts. The rearrangement links TRBV14 to TRBJ2-7; D remains unclear. The CDR3 contains 13 residues. V lost 0 bases, J lost 2 bases, and 5 bases lay in between. Germline loops: CDR1 SGHDN, CDR2 FVKESK. The DNA of the CDR3 is TGTGCCAGCAGCCAAGATTCCCCCTACGAGCAGTACTTC. Translated, it gives CASSQDSPYEQYF. The variable domain in full, with the rest retrieved from reference TRBV14 and TRBJ2-7, is EAGVTQFPSHSVIEKGQTVTLRCDPISGHDNLYWYRRVMGKEIKFLLHFVKESKQDESGMPNNRFLAERTGGTYSTLKVQPAELEDSGVYFCASSQDSPYEQYFGPGTRLTVT.

The chain joins TRBV9 to TRBJ2-1; TRBD2 matches at 13 bases. Germline V gene sequence: CDR1 SGDLS, CDR2 YYNGEE. CDR3 length equals 18 residues. The V segment lost 4 bases and the J segment 4 bases; nucleotides outside the gene matches: 11. CDR3 sequence reads: CASSRGGTSGRVYNEQFF. The DNA of the CDR3 is TGTGCCAGCAGCCGGGGGGGTACTAGCGGGAGGGTTTACAATGAGCAGTTCTTC.

V is TRBV3-1 and J is TRBJ2-7; D is uncertain. The ends were cut back, 1 base at V and 4 bases at J, with 11 bases in the middle. This CDR3 contains 14 residues. Germline V gene lookup returns CDR1 LGHDT and CDR2 YNNKEL (reference sequence). The CDR3 loop reads CASSQAPGRYEQYF. The CDR3 DNA reads TGTGCCAGCAGCCAAGCCCCAGGACGGTACGAGCAGTACTTC.

This chain joins TRBV20-1 and TRBJ2-1; 10 nucleotides line up with TRBD2. The J segment lost 7 bases and the V segment lost 2 bases, leaving 11 bases of the junction unmatched. The CDR3 is made up of 16 amino acids. Germline CDR1 DFQATT, CDR2 SNEGSKA (reference sequence). The DNA of the CDR3 is TGCAGTGCTAGACTAGCGGGAGTAGGAACGACAAATGAGCAGTTCTTC. This gives the protein CSARLAGVGTTNEQFF.

The rearrangement links TRBV24-1 to TRBJ2-1; 10 nucleotides line up with TRBD2. The CDR3 contains 20 residues. With 0 bases clipped from V and 1 base from J, the junction kept 11 bases outside the gene matches. The germline V gene has CDR1 KGHDR and CDR2 SFDVKD. In DNA form, the CDR3 reads TGTGCCACCAGTGATTTGGGAGGGTCTAGCGGGAGTGAGTCCTACAATGAGCAGTTCTTC. It encodes CATSDLGGSSGSESYNEQFF.

The CDR3 protein is CASSLNGNTEAFF. CDR3 nucleotide sequence: TGTGCCAGCAGTCTAAACGGAAACACTGAAGCTTTCTTT. This sequence joins TRBV12-3 or TRBV12-4 and TRBJ1-1; D gene uncertain. The CDR3 totals 13 residues. V lost 5 bases and J lost 2, with 9 bases in between.